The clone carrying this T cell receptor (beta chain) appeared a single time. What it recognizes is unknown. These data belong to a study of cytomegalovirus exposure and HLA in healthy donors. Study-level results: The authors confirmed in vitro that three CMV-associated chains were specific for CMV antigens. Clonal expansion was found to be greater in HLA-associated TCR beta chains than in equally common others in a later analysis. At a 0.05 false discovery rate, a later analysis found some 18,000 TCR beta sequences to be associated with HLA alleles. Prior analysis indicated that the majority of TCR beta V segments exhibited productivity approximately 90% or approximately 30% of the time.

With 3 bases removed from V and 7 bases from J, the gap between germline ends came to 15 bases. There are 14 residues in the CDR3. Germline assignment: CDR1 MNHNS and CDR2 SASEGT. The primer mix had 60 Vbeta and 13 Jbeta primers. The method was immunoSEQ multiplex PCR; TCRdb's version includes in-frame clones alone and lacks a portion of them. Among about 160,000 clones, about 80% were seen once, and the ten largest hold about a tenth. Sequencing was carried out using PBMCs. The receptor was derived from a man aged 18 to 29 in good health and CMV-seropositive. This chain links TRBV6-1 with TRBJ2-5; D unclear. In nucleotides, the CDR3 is TGTGCCAGCAGTGATTTCAGGAACGTCGCGACCCAGTACTTC. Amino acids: CASSDFRNVATQYF.